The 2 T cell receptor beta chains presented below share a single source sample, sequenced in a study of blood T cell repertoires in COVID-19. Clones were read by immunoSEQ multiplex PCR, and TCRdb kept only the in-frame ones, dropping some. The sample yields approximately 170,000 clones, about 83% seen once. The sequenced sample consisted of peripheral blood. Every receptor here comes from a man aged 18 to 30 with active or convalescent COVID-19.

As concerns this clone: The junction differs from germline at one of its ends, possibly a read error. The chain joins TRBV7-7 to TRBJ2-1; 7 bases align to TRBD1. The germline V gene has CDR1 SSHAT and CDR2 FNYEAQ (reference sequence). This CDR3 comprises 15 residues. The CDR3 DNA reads TGTGCTAGCAGCTTAACAAACCTGGACAGGAGTGAGCAGTTCTTC. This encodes CASSLTNLDRSEQFF.

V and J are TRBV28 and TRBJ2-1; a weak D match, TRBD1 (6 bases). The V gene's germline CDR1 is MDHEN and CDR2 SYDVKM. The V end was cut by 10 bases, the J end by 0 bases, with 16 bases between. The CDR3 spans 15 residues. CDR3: CATQLTGNSYNEQFF. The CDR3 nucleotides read TGTGCCACCCAGCTCACAGGGAACTCCTACAATGAGCAGTTCTTC.